This T cell receptor (beta chain) was recorded in a study of cytomegalovirus exposure and HLA in healthy donors. As regards this clone: No antigen is known for it.

Libraries were prepared by immunoSEQ multiplex PCR; TCRdb keeps only in-frame clonotypes and omits some of them. This sample has about 76,000 clones, with about 93% found just once. Study-wide points: There were three CMV-associated chains whose specificity for CMV antigens was confirmed in vitro. Many donors carried some public TCRs, although rarity characterized most TCR sequences.

The CDR3 runs to 15 residues. V lost 0 bases, J lost 7 bases, and 7 bases stayed unmatched. In germline, CDR1 is GTSNPN, CDR2 SVGIG (reference sequence). The donors were part of the approximately 130-subject validation cohort, which stood apart from the roughly 670-subject first cohort. The receptor was isolated from a woman younger than 35 in good health and CMV-seronegative. This sequence joins TRBV30 and TRBJ2-1, with TRBD1 matching 9 bases. Sequenced material: PBMCs. This CDR3 reads CAWSVPGTGRNEQFF. CDR3 in DNA: TGTGCCTGGAGTGTACCGGGGACAGGGCGAAATGAGCAGTTCTTC.